Below, one T cell receptor (beta chain) is given with its context. Between the trimmed V and J ends, which lost 2 bases and 11 bases, there was a span of 27 bases. Per germline, CDR1 MNHEY and CDR2 SMNVEV (reference sequence). CDR3 length equals 17 residues. These data belong to a study of blood T cells in healthy people across ages. Primers used in a second PCR of roughly 7 to 11 cycles were a sample-barcoded 5' primer and a J-beta primer mix. Tagging of each cDNA molecule was performed by a template-switch adaptor with 12 random nucleotides. Via MiXCR, TCRdb re-called the 5' RACE reads, giving one row per CDR3 protein. The sample contains about 1 million distinct CDR3 sequences, more than 35% of which appear only once.

This chain joins TRBV27 and TRBJ2-5; D perhaps matches TRBD2 (6 bases). Sequencing used blood. The clonotype originates from a woman aged 60-70 years in good health. The DNA of the CDR3 is TGTGCCAGCAGTTTACATACGACCGGGACTTATACCAATGAGCAGTACTTC. It codes for CASSLHTTGTYTNEQYF.